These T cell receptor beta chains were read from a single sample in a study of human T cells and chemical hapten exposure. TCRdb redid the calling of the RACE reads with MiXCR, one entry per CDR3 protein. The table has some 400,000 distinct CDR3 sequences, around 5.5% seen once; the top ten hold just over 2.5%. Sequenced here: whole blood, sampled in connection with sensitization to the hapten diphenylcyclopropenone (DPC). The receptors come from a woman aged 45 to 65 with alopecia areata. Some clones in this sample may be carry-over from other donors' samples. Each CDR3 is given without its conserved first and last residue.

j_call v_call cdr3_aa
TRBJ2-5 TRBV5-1 ASSRDSDRGETQY
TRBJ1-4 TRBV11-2 ASSEGWGYNEKLF
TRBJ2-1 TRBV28 ASNGLREQF
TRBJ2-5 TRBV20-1 SVTQETQY
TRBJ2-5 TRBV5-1 ASSSDRGFRETQY
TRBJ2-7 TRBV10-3 AISESGQGTYEQY
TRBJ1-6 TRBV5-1 ASSLGQGRSPLH
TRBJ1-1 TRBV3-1 ASGGQTMNTEAF
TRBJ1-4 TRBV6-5 ASSYSGSVGEKLF
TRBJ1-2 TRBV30 AWRGVMDGYT
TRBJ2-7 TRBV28 ASSFSAGWTYEQY
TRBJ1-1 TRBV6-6 ASLIHRGGTEAF
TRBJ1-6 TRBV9 ASSVDLRVDNSPLH
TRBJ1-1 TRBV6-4 ASSAGGDYTEAF
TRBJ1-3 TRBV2 ASRDLFRSTIY
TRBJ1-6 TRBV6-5 ASSLTGGAAPLH
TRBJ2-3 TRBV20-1 SARGGTSSTDTQY
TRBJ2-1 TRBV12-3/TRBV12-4 ASSPPPLAGEREQF
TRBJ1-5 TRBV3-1 ASSQDQGNNQPQH
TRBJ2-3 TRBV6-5 ASSPRFSTDTQY
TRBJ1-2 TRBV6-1 ASSEGQGANYGYT
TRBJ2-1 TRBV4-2 ASSQSPGLAGCNEQF
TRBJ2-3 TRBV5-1 ASNSAGGHTQY
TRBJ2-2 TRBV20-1 SAESANTGELF
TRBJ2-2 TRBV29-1 SVATWAGELF
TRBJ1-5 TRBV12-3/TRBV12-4 ASSLRLDQPQH
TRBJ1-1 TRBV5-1 ASSLAEGLGTEAF
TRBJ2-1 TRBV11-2 ASSLMRGGEQF
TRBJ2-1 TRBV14 ASSLRLASFNEQF
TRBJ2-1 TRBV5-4 ASSPGLAGAEQF
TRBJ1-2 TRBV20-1 SANGEAAYGYT
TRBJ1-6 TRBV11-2 ASNPGPGYSPLH
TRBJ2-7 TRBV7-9 ASSVYSSYEQY
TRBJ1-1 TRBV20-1 SASPPNLNTEAF
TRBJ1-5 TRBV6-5 ASSLDRAQPQH
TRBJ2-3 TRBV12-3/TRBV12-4 ASSFRRLAGGKDTQY
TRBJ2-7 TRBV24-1 ATRDGGSSYEQY
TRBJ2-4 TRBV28 ASSSPTPPNIQY
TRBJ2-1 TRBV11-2 ASSRGLAGSRQF
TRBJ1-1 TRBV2 ASSRGFTEAF
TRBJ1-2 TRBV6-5 ASMSQNYGYT
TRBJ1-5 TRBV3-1 ASSQGWPQH
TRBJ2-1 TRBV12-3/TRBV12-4 ASSLGLAPEQF
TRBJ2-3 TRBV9 ASSQGQSSTDTQY
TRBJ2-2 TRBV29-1 SVHTGELF
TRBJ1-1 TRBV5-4 ASSLGVDGMNTEAF
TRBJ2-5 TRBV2 ASSEDRGSWSETQY
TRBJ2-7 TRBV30 AWSGYRDSEQY
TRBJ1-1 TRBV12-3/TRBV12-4 ASSSPKEAFEAF
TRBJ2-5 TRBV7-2 ASSLEVRVGAQY